The rows below give T cell receptor beta chains drawn from one sample of a study of cytomegalovirus exposure and HLA in healthy donors. Profiling relied on immunoSEQ multiplex PCR, and the TCRdb table lists in-frame clones only, not all of them. The repertoire has about 200,000 clones, nearly 80% of them found once; the top ten carry around 1.8%. The sequenced sample was PBMCs. Receptors originate from a man in his late teens or twenties in good health and CMV-seronegative. The CDR3 runs from the conserved cysteine through the conserved F or W. The D gene is left open where the match is weak. Size values are once, few and many counts, or a class for expanded clones, and some rows have none.

TRBD1 | 16 | TRBJ1-2 | TRBV9 | . | CASSGQLSGTGDGYTF | TGTGCCAGCAGCGGTCAACTCTCCGGGACAGGGGATGGCTACACCTTC
TRBD2 | 13 | TRBJ2-1 | TRBV30 | . | CAWRTSHYNEQFF | TGTGCCTGGAGGACTAGCCACTACAATGAGCAGTTCTTC
. | 15 | TRBJ2-7 | TRBV30 | . | CAWSGLAGLSYEQYF | TGTGCCTGGAGTGGGCTCGCGGGACTTTCCTACGAGCAGTACTTC
. | 17 | TRBJ2-6 | TRBV10-3 | . | CAISEGTLPSGANVLTF | TGTGCCATCAGTGAGGGGACACTGCCCTCTGGGGCCAACGTCCTGACTTTC
. | 13 | TRBJ1-1 | TRBV30 | . | CAWSRNLNTEAFF | TGTGCCTGGAGTCGTAACTTGAACACTGAAGCTTTCTTT
. | 15 | TRBJ2-3 | TRBV5-1 | . | CASSEGGTSTDTQYF | TGCGCCAGCAGCGAAGGAGGAACTAGCACAGATACGCAGTATTTT
TRBD1 | 14 | TRBJ2-1 | TRBV5-1 | . | CATSGTGGSGEQFF | TGCGCCACTTCCGGGACAGGGGGTTCAGGTGAGCAGTTCTTC
. | 14 | TRBJ2-7 | TRBV9 | few | CASSVVGAWDEQYF | TGTGCCAGCAGCGTAGTAGGAGCCTGGGACGAGCAGTACTTC
TRBD1 | 14 | TRBJ1-5 | TRBV15 | . | CATSRGQSNQPQHF | TGTGCCACCAGCAGGGGACAGAGCAATCAGCCCCAGCATTTT
TRBD2 | 14 | TRBJ2-1 | TRBV7-8 | . | CASSLRTSYNEQFF | TGTGCCAGCAGCCTAAGGACTAGCTACAATGAGCAGTTCTTC
. | 15 | TRBJ2-7 | TRBV10-3 | . | CAISESRNPGQEQYF | TGTGCCATCAGTGAGTCGAGAAATCCAGGGCAGGAGCAGTACTTC
TRBD2 | 15 | TRBJ2-3 | TRBV6-5 | few | CASSYGRGGQDTQYF | TGTGCCAGCAGTTACGGGCGGGGGGGCCAAGATACGCAGTATTTT
TRBD1 | 12 | TRBJ1-2 | TRBV7-8 | . | CASSWTGDGYTF | TGTGCCAGCAGCTGGACAGGGGATGGCTACACCTTC
. | 15 | TRBJ2-2 | TRBV30 | . | CAWSVWPVGTGELFF | TGTGCCTGGAGTGTTTGGCCTGTTGGCACCGGGGAGCTGTTTTTT
TRBD1 | 16 | TRBJ1-1 | TRBV4-2 | few | CASSQDGTEKNTEAFF | TGTGCCAGCAGCCAAGATGGGACAGAAAAGAACACTGAAGCTTTCTTT
. | 15 | TRBJ1-6 | TRBV7-2 | . | CASSLEGRPNSPLHF | TGTGCCAGCAGCTTAGAGGGGAGGCCTAATTCACCCCTCCACTTT
. | 13 | TRBJ1-4 | TRBV5-1 | . | CASSQGLNEKLFF | TGCGCCAGCAGCCAGGGGTTGAATGAAAAACTGTTTTTT
. | 13 | TRBJ1-1 | TRBV6-5 | . | CASSYQGITEAFF | TGTGCCAGCAGTTACCAGGGAATCACTGAAGCTTTCTTT
. | 16 | TRBJ2-6 | TRBV6-1 | . | CASSVGQISGANVLTF | TGTGCCAGCAGTGTAGGACAGATCTCTGGGGCCAACGTCCTGACTTTC
. | 15 | TRBJ1-6 | TRBV6-5 | . | CASSYDSSYNSPLHF | TGTGCCAGCAGTTACGACAGCTCCTATAATTCACCCCTCCACTTT
TRBD2 | 14 | TRBJ2-2 | TRBV5-1 | . | CASSFTSGAGELFF | TGCGCCAGCAGCTTCACTAGCGGTGCCGGGGAGCTGTTTTTT
TRBD1 | 17 | TRBJ1-6 | TRBV30 | . | CAWTLPEPRQGESPLHF | TGTGCCTGGACCCTACCTGAACCAAGACAGGGGGAATCACCCCTCCACTTT
. | 11 | TRBJ2-1 | TRBV9 | . | CASSVTDEQFF | TGTGCCAGCAGCGTAACGGATGAGCAGTTCTTC
TRBD1 | 14 | TRBJ1-4 | TRBV27 | . | CASSAGTGDEKLFF | TGTGCCAGCAGTGCCGGGACAGGGGATGAAAAACTGTTTTTT
. | 14 | TRBJ1-1 | TRBV27 | few | CASSLSSSNTEAFF | TGTGCCAGCAGTTTAAGTTCTAGCAACACTGAAGCTTTCTTT
. | 14 | TRBJ2-7 | TRBV6-5 | . | CASSYVPQGSEQYF | TGTGCCAGCAGTTACGTTCCTCAGGGCAGCGAGCAGTACTTC
TRBD2 | 16 | TRBJ2-1 | TRBV9 | few | CASSVGEGGPVHEQFF | TGTGCCAGCAGCGTAGGGGAGGGAGGGCCGGTCCATGAGCAGTTCTTC
TRBD2 | 16 | TRBJ2-3 | TRBV11-3 | . | CASSPGLAELTDTQYF | TGTGCCAGCAGCCCGGGACTAGCGGAGCTCACAGATACGCAGTATTTT
. | 18 | TRBJ1-6 | TRBV21-1 | . | CASSEEDRGRSYNSPLHF | TGTGCCAGCAGTGAAGAGGACAGGGGGCGCTCCTATAATTCACCCCTCCACTTT
TRBD1 | 13 | TRBJ1-1 | TRBV30 | once | CAWSGTANTEAFF | TGTGCCTGGAGCGGGACAGCGAACACTGAAGCTTTCTTT
. | 14 | TRBJ2-2 | TRBV30 | . | CAWKGVSNTGELFF | TGTGCCTGGAAAGGGGTCTCGAACACCGGGGAGCTGTTTTTT
TRBD1 | 16 | TRBJ1-5 | TRBV5-6 | few | CASTPRGQGIDQPQHF | TGTGCCAGTACTCCTAGAGGACAGGGCATCGATCAGCCCCAGCATTTT
TRBD1 | 17 | TRBJ1-2 | TRBV15 | . | CATSRDRGPGQPGGYTF | TGTGCCACCAGCAGAGATCGGGGCCCGGGACAGCCGGGGGGCTACACCTTC
. | 13 | TRBJ2-5 | TRBV5-5 | . | CASSGGYQETQYF | TGTGCCAGCAGTGGGGGCTACCAAGAGACCCAGTACTTC
TRBD2 | 17 | TRBJ2-7 | TRBV7-2 | once | CASSGGTSGSKRSEQYF | TGTGCCAGCAGCGGGGGGACTAGCGGGAGCAAGAGGAGCGAGCAGTACTTC
. | 12 | TRBJ1-1 | TRBV6-5 | . | CASTGRGTEAFF | TGTGCCAGCACAGGCAGGGGAACTGAAGCTTTCTTT
TRBD1 | 15 | TRBJ1-1 | TRBV6-5 | . | CASRYQGGGNTEAFF | TGTGCCAGCAGATACCAAGGGGGCGGGAACACTGAAGCTTTCTTT
TRBD1 | 16 | TRBJ1-2 | TRBV30 | . | CAWSPPRTGASYGYTF | TGTGCCTGGAGTCCCCCTCGGACAGGGGCTAGCTATGGCTACACCTTC
TRBD2 | 15 | TRBJ2-3 | TRBV2 | once | CASKMTSWSTDTQYF | TGTGCCAGCAAGATGACTAGCTGGAGCACAGATACGCAGTATTTT
TRBD1 | 15 | TRBJ1-1 | TRBV7-2 | . | CASSFTGARNTEAFF | TGTGCCAGCAGCTTTACAGGGGCCAGGAACACTGAAGCTTTCTTT
TRBD1 | 14 | TRBJ1-1 | TRBV6-5 | few | CASSYEDRGPEAFF | TGTGCCAGCAGTTACGAGGACAGGGGGCCAGAAGCTTTCTTT
. | 18 | TRBJ1-2 | TRBV5-1 | . | CASSLDGQRVGPNYGYTF | TGCGCCAGCAGCTTGGATGGACAGCGAGTGGGGCCTAACTATGGCTACACCTTC